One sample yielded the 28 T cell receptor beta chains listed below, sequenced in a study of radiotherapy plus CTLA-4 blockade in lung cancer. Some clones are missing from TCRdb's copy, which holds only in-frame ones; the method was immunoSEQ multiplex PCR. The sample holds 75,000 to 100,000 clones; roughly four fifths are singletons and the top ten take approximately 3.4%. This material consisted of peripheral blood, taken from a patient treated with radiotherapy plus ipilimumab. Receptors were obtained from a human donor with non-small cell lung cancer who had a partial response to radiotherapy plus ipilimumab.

The CDR3 is CASTGQGPPGGYGYTF. The DNA of the CDR3 is TGTGCCAGCACTGGACAGGGGCCACCGGGGGGCTATGGCTACACCTTC. The rearrangement uses TRBV2 and TRBJ1-2; 9 positions agree with TRBD1. J was trimmed by 4 bases and V by 7 bases; bases with no gene match: 13. Per germline, CDR1 SNHLY and CDR2 FYNNEI. The CDR3 spans 16 residues.

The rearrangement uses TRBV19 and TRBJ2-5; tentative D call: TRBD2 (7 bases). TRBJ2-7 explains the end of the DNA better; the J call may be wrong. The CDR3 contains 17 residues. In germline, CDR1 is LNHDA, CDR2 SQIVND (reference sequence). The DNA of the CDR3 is TGTGCCAGTAGTCAGAAAGGGGGGGGGACCTTTCTATACGAGCAGTACTTC. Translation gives CASSQKGGGTFLYEQYF.

The CDR3 sequence is CASSPGGGTVNEQFF. The DNA for the CDR3 is TGTGCCAGCAGCCCCGGGGGGGGGACAGTTAATGAGCAGTTCTTC. V usage is TRBV11-3 and J usage is TRBJ2-1; maybe TRBD2 (8 bases). Trimming took off 5 bases at V and 7 bases at J, with 18 bases between the two ends. The CDR3 runs to 15 residues. CDR1 is SGHNT, CDR2 YENEEA, per germline.

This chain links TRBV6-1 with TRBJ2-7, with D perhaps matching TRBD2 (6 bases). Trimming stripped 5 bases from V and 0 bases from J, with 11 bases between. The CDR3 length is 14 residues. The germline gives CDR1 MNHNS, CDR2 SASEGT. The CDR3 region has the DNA TGTGCCAGCAGTCGCAGCGGGTCCTCCTACGAGCAGTACTTC. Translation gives CASSRSGSSYEQYF.

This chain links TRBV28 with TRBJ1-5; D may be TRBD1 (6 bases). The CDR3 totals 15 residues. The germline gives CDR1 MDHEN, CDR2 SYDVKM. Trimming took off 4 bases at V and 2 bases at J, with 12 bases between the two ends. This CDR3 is CASSSFGGRNQPQHF. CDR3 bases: TGTGCCAGCAGTTCGTTCGGGGGGCGCAATCAGCCCCAGCATTTT.

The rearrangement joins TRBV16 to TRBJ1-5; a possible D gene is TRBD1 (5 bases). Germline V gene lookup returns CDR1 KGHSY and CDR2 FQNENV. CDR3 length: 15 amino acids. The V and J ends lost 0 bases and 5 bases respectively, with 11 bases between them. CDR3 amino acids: CASSQSRGKHQPQHF. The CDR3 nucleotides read TGTGCCAGCAGCCAATCGCGGGGGAAGCATCAGCCCCAGCATTTT.

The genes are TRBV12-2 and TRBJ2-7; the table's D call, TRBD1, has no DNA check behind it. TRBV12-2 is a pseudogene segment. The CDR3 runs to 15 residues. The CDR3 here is CASRLAHRDIYEQYF. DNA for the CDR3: TGTGCAAGTCGCTTAGCGCACAGGGACATCTACGAGCAGTACTTC.

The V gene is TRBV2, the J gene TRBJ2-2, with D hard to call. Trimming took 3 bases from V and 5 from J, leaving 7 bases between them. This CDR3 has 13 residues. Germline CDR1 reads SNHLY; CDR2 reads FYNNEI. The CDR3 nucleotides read TGTGCCAGCAGTGATCCAGGAACCGGGGAGCTGTTTTTT. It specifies CASSDPGTGELFF.

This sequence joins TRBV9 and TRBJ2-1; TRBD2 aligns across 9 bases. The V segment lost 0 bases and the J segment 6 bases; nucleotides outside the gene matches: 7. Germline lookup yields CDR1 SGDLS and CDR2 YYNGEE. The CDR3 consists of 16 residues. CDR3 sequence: CASSVGGLASGNEQFF. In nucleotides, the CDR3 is TGTGCCAGCAGCGTAGGGGGACTAGCTTCGGGCAATGAGCAGTTCTTC.

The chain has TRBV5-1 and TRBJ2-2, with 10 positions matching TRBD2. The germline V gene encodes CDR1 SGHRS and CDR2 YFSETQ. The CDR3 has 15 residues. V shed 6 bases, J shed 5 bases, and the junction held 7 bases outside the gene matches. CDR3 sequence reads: CASMYLAGDTGELFF. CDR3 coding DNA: TGCGCCAGCATGTATCTAGCGGGAGATACCGGGGAGCTGTTTTTT.

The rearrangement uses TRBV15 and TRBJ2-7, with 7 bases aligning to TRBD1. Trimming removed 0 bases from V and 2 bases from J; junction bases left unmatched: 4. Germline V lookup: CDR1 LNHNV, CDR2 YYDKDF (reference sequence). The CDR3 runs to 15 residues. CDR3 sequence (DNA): TGTGCCACCAGCAGAGAGGCAGGGGGAACCTACGAGCAGTACTTC. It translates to CATSREAGGTYEQYF.

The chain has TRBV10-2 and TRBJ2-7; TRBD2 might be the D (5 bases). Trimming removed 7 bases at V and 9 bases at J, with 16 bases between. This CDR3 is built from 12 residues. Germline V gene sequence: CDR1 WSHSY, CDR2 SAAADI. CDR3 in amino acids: CASTSTGGGQYF. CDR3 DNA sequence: TGCGCCAGCACCTCTACCGGAGGTGGGCAGTACTTC.

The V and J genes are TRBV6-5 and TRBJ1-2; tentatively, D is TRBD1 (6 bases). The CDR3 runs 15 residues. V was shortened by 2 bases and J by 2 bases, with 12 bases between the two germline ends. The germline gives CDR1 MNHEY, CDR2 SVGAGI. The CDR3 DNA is TGTGCCAGCAGTTACCCGGGCAGGGGAAACTATGGCTACACCTTC. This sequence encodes CASSYPGRGNYGYTF.

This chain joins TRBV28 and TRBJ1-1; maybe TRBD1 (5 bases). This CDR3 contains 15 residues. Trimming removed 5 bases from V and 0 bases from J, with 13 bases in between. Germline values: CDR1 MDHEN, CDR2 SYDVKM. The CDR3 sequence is CASSGWTSMNTEAFF. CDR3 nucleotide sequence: TGTGCCAGCAGTGGGTGGACAAGTATGAACACTGAAGCTTTCTTT.

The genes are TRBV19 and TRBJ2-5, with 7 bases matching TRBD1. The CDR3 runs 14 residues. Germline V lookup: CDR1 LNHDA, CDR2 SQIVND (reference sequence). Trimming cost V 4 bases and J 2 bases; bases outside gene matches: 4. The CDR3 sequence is CASSTRQGQETQYF. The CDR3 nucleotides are TGTGCCAGTAGTACGAGACAGGGACAAGAGACCCAGTACTTC.

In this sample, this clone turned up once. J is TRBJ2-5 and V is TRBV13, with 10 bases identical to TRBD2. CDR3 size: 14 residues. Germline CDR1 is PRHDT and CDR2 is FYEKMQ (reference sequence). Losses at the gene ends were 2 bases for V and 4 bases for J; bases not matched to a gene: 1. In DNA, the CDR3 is TGTGCCAGCAGCTTACTAGCGGGAGTAGAGACCCAGTACTTC. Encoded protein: CASSLLAGVETQYF.

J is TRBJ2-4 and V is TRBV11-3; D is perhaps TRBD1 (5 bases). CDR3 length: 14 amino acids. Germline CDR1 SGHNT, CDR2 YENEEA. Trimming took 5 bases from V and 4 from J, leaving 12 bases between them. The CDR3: CASSDDSAKNIQYF. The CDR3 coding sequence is TGTGCCAGCAGCGATGACAGTGCAAAAAACATTCAGTACTTC.

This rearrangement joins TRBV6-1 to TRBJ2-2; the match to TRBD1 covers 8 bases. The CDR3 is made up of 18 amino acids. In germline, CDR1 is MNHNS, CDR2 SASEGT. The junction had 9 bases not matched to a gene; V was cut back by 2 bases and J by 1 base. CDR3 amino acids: CASSEPRLGQGNTGELFF. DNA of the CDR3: TGTGCCAGCAGTGAACCGAGGCTTGGACAGGGGAACACCGGGGAGCTGTTTTTT.

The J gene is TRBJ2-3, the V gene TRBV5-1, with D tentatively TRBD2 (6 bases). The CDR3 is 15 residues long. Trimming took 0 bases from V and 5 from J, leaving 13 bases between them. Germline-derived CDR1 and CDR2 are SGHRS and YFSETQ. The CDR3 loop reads CASSLDGTGGDTQYF. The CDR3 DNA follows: TGCGCCAGCAGCTTGGATGGGACCGGGGGAGATACGCAGTATTTT.

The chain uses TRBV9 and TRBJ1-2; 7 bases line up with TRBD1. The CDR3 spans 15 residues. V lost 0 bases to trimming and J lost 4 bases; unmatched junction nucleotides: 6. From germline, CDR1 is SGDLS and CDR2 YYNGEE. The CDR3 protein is CASSVAEGAIYGYTF. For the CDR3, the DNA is TGTGCCAGCAGCGTAGCAGAGGGGGCTATCTATGGCTACACCTTC.

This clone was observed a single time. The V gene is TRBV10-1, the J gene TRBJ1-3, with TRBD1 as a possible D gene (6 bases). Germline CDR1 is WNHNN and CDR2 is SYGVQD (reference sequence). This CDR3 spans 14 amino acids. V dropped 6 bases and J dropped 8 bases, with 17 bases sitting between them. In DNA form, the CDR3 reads TGCGCCAGCAGCCGGGACACCGAGGGAGACACCATATATTTT. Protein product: CASSRDTEGDTIYF.

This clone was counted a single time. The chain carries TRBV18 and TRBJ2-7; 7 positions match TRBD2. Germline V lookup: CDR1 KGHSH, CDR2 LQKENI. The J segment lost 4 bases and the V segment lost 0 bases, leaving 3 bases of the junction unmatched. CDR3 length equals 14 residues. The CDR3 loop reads CASSPPDGRYEQYF. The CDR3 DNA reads TGTGCCAGCTCACCACCGGACGGGAGGTACGAGCAGTACTTC. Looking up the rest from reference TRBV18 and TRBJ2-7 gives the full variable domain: NAGVMQNPRHLVRRRGQEARLRCSPMKGHSHVYWYRQLPEEGLKFMVYLQKENIIDESGMPKERFSAEFPKEGPSILRIQQVVRGDSAAYFCASSPPDGRYEQYFGPGTRLTVT.

This CDR3 is CASSMDRTANTGELFF. CDR3 in DNA: TGCGCCAGCAGCATGGACAGGACCGCGAACACCGGGGAGCTGTTTTTT. The chain links TRBV5-1 to TRBJ2-2, with 7 bases that match TRBD1. CDR1 SGHRS and CDR2 YFSETQ come from the germline V gene. J gave up 0 bases and V 4 bases, and 6 bases lay outside the gene matches. CDR3 length: 16 amino acids.

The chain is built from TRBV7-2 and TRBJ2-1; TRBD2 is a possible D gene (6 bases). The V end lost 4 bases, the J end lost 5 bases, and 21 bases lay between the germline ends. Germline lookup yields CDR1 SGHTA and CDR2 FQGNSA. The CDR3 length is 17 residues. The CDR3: CASSSVMRDLQDNEQFF. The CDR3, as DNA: TGTGCCAGCAGCTCCGTCATGCGGGACCTACAGGACAATGAGCAGTTCTTC.

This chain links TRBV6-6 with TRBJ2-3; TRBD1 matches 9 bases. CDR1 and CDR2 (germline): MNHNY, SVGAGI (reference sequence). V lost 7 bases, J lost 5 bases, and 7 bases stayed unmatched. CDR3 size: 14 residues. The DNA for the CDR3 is TGTGCCAGCATCCCGGGACAGGGTCTAGATACGCAGTATTTT. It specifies CASIPGQGLDTQYF.

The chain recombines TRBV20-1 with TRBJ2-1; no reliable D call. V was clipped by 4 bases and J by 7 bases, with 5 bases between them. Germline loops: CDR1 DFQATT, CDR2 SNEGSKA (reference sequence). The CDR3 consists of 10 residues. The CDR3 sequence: CSAMRNEQFF. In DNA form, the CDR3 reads TGCAGTGCTATGCGGAATGAGCAGTTCTTC.

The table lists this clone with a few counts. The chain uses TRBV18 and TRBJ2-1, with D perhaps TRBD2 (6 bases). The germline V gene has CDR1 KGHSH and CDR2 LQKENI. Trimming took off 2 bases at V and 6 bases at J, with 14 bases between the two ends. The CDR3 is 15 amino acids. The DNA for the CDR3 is TGTGCCAGCTCACCAGGGTCTAGCGCCTCCAATGAGCAGTTCTTC. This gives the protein CASSPGSSASNEQFF.

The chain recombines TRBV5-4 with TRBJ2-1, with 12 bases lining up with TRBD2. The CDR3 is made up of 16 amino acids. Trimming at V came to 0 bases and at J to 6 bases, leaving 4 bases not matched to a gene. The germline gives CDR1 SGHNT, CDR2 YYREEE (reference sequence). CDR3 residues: CASSLGLAGAGNEQFF. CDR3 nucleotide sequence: TGTGCCAGCAGCTTGGGACTAGCGGGAGCGGGCAATGAGCAGTTCTTC.